This T cell receptor (beta chain) derives from a study of shared T cell receptors in the human thymus. Data came from immunoSEQ multiplex PCR; TCRdb stores just in-frame clones and leaves some out. Of more than 550,000 clones listed, 80% to 90% are singletons. In addition, the sample was reused for a study of human thymus T cells.

Sequencing was done on a sample of thymocytes. The source of this sequence is a boy under two years old with a congenital heart defect.

CDR3 in DNA: TGTGCCAGCAGAGGAGGACTAGTACATCCAAAAGAGACCCAGTACTTC. It translates to CASRGGLVHPKETQYF. The chain recombines TRBV9 with TRBJ2-5, with 7 bases that match TRBD2. CDR3 length: 16 residues. Germline lookup yields CDR1 SGDLS and CDR2 YYNGEE. V was pared by 5 bases and J by 3 bases, with 13 bases of the junction left unmatched.